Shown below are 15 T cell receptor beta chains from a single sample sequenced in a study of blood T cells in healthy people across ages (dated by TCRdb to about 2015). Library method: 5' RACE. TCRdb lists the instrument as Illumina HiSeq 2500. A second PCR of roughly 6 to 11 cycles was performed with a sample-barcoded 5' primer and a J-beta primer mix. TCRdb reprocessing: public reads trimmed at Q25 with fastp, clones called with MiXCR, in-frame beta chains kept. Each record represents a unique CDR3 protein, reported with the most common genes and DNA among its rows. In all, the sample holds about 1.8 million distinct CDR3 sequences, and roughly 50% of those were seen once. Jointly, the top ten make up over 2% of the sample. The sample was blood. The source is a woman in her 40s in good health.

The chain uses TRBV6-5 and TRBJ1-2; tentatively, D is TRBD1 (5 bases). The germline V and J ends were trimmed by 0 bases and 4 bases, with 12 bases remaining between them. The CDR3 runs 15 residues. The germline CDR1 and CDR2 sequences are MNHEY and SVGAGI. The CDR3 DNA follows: TGTGCCAGCAGTTACTCGCAGGGACGCAGCTATGGCTACACCTTC. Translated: CASSYSQGRSYGYTF.

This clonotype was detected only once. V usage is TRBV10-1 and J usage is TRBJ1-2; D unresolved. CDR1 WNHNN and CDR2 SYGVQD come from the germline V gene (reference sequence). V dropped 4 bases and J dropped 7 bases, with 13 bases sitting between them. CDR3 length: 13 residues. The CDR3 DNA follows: TGCGCCAGCAGTGTAGCCCTGGGATCTGGCTACACCTTC. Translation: CASSVALGSGYTF.

CDR3 residues: CASSAGLAGTSWYF. In DNA, the CDR3 is TGTGCCAGCAGTGCGGGACTAGCGGGGACCAGTTGGTACTTC. This chain links TRBV6-2 or TRBV6-3 with TRBJ2-7; 13 bases fit TRBD2. With V trimmed by 5 bases and J by 12 bases, 10 bases remained unmatched. Germline CDR1 is MNHEY and CDR2 is SVGEGT. This CDR3 has 14 residues.

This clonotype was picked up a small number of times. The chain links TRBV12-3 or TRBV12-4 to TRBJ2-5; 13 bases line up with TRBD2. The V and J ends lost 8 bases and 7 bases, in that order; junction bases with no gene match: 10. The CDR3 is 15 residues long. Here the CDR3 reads CASGLAGAPRVTQYF. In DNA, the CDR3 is TGTGCCAGCGGACTAGCGGGGGCCCCAAGGGTGACCCAGTACTTC.

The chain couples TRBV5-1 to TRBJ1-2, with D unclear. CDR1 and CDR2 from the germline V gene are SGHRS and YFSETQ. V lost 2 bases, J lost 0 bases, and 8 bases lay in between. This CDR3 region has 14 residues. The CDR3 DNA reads TGCGCCAGCAGCTTCGACCTAACTAACTATGGCTACACCTTC. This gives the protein CASSFDLTNYGYTF.

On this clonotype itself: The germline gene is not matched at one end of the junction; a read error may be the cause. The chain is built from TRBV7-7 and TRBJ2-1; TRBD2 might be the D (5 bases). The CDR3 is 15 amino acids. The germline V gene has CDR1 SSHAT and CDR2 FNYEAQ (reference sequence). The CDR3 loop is CASSLGPGNYNEQFF. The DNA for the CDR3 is TGTGCTAGCAGCCTCGGACCGGGGAACTACAATGAGCAGTTCTTC.

The CDR3 bases are TGCGCCAGCAGTGAGTCGATAGGGGTATCCTCTGGGGCCAACGTCCTGACTTTC. It yields the protein CASSESIGVSSGANVLTF. The gene calls are TRBV10-1 and TRBJ2-6, with a weak D call TRBD1 (5 bases). Germline V gene data show CDR1 as WNHNN and CDR2 as SYGVQD (reference sequence). The CDR3 covers 18 residues. The V end lost 0 bases, the J end lost 0 bases, and 12 bases lay between the germline ends.

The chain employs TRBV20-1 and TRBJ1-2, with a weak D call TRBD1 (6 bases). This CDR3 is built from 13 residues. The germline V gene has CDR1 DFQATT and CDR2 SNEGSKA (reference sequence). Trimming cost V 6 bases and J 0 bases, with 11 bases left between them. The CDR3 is CSARGRPNYGYTF. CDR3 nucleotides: TGCAGTGCCAGGGGCAGACCTAACTATGGCTACACCTTC.

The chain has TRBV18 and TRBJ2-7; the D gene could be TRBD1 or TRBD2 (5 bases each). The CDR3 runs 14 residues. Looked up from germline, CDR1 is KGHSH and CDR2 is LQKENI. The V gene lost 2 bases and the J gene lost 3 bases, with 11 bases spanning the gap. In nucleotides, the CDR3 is TGTGCCAGCTCACCAGACAGACTACTCTACGAGCAGTACTTC. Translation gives CASSPDRLLYEQYF.

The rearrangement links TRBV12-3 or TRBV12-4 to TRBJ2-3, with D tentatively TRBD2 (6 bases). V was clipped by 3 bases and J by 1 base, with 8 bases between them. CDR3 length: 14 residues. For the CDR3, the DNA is TGTGCCAGCAGTTTGTGGGGGGGCACAGATACGCAGTATTTT. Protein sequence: CASSLWGGTDTQYF.

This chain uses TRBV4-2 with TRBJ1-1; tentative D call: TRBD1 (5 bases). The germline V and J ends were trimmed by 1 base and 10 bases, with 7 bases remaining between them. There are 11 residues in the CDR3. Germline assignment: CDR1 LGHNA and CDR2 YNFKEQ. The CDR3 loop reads CASSQAGTAFF. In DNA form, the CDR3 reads TGTGCCAGCAGCCAAGCGGGGACAGCTTTCTTT.

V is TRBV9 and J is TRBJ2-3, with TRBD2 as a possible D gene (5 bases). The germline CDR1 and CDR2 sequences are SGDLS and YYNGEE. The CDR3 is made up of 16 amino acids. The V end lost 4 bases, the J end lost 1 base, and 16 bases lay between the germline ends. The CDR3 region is CASSSAASGGTDTQYF. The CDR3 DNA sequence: TGTGCCAGCAGCTCCGCCGCCAGCGGTGGCACAGATACGCAGTATTTT.

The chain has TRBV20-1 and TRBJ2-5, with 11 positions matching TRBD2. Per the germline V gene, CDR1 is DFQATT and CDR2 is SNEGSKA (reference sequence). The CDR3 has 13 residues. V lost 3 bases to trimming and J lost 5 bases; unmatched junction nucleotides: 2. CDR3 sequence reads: CSARTSGAETQYF. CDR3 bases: TGCAGTGCTAGGACTAGCGGGGCTGAGACCCAGTACTTC.

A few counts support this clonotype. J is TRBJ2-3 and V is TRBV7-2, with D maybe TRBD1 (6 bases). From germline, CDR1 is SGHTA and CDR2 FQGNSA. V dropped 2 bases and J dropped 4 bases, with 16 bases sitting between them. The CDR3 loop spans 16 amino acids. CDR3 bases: TGTGCCAGCAGCTTATCCCCGGCTGGGGGCCCAGATACGCAGTATTTT. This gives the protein CASSLSPAGGPDTQYF.

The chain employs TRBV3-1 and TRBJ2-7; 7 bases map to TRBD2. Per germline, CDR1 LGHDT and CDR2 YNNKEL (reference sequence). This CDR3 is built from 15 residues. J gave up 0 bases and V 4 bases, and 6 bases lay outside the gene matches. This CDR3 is CASSRPAGNSYEQYF. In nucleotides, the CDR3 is TGTGCCAGCAGCCGACCAGCGGGGAACTCCTACGAGCAGTACTTC.